Presented here are 19 T cell receptor beta chains from one specimen sequenced in a study of control samples from healthy donors and cancer patients. TCRdb's copy holds only in-frame clones and misses some; the assay was immunoSEQ multiplex PCR. Here the sample spans 120,000 to 150,000 clones, 75% to 90% being singletons. Sequences were obtained from blood. Every receptor here comes from a young man in good health.

V usage is TRBV7-2 and J usage is TRBJ2-3; D may be TRBD2 (5 bases). Trimming cost V 2 bases and J 3 bases, with 12 bases left between them. In germline, CDR1 is SGHTA, CDR2 FQGNSA. The CDR3 runs 15 residues. CDR3 protein: CASSLLLVGTDTQYF. The DNA for the CDR3 is TGTGCCAGCAGCTTATTACTAGTGGGTACAGATACGCAGTATTTT.

Worth noting for this clone: One end of the junction fails to match germline, which may point to a read error. V usage is TRBV6-4 and J usage is TRBJ1-2; D remains unclear. There are 10 residues in the CDR3. Looked up from germline, CDR1 is MRHNA and CDR2 is SNTAGT. The CDR3 DNA sequence: TGTGCCAGCATTTCCGCAGGTATTCACTTC. It specifies CASISAGIHF.

This chain joins TRBV6-5 and TRBJ2-7, with TRBD1 identical over 7 bases. This CDR3 is 14 amino acids long. The junction had 3 bases not matched to a gene; V was cut back by 2 bases and J by 2 bases. Germline V gene lookup returns CDR1 MNHEY and CDR2 SVGAGI. CDR3 DNA sequence: TGTGCCAGCAGTTACACGACAGGGACCTACGAGCAGTACTTC. It encodes CASSYTTGTYEQYF.

The V call is TRBV4-3, the J call TRBJ2-7; the match to TRBD2 covers 13 bases. This CDR3 has 16 residues. The trim removed 2 bases at V and 3 bases at J, leaving 4 bases unmatched. From germline, CDR1 is LGHNA and CDR2 YSLEER. The CDR3 region is CASSQLGLAGFYEQYF. CDR3 coding DNA: TGCGCCAGCAGCCAACTGGGACTAGCGGGGTTCTACGAGCAGTACTTC.

CDR3 coding DNA: TGTGCCAGCAGGCTTGGAACAGGGGCCTCCGATGGCTACACCTTC. Translated: CASRLGTGASDGYTF. The chain carries TRBV28 and TRBJ1-2, with 7 positions matching TRBD1. Germline V gives CDR1 MDHEN, CDR2 SYDVKM. J was trimmed by 6 bases and V by 6 bases; bases with no gene match: 13. The CDR3 is made up of 15 amino acids.

The chain links TRBV21-1 to TRBJ1-2. TRBV21-1 is a documented pseudogene. The CDR3 sequence is 16 residues long. CDR3 in amino acids: CASSKSGDPQGNGYTF. The DNA for the CDR3 is TGTGCCAGCAGCAAGTCCGGGGACCCCCAGGGAAATGGCTACACCTTC.

The chain carries TRBV27 and TRBJ1-1; 10 nucleotides agree with TRBD1. The CDR3 runs to 15 residues. CDR1 is MNHEY and CDR2 is SMNVEV in the germline V gene (reference sequence). Trimming removed 5 bases from V and 1 base from J; junction bases left unmatched: 4. The CDR3: CASSAGQGGNTEAFF. DNA of the CDR3: TGTGCCAGCAGTGCAGGACAGGGGGGGAACACTGAAGCTTTCTTT.

This rearrangement joins TRBV6-2 or TRBV6-3 to TRBJ2-7; 8 positions agree with TRBD2. Losses at the gene ends were 4 bases for V and 6 bases for J; bases not matched to a gene: 8. The CDR3 sequence is 14 residues long. Germline V gives CDR1 MNHEY, CDR2 SVGEGT. The CDR3 coding sequence is TGTGCCAGCAGTTTTGGGACGGGAGGGATCGAGCAGTACTTC. Translated: CASSFGTGGIEQYF.

The chain couples TRBV28 to TRBJ1-2; a possible D gene is TRBD1 (5 bases). Germline values: CDR1 MDHEN, CDR2 SYDVKM. Trimming pared 4 bases from V and 6 bases from J, leaving 12 bases between. CDR3 length: 13 amino acids. CDR3 bases: TGTGCCAGCAGTTATGGGGGTGGGAATGGCTACACCTTC. Translation: CASSYGGGNGYTF.

V is TRBV30 and J is TRBJ1-6; D gene unclear. The V gene's germline CDR1 is GTSNPN and CDR2 SVGIG (reference sequence). Trimming pared 2 bases from V and 0 bases from J, leaving 14 bases between. The CDR3 length is 17 residues. CDR3 amino acids: CAWSLAGRSSYNSPLHF. The CDR3 nucleotides read TGTGCCTGGAGTCTAGCCGGTAGGAGCTCCTATAATTCACCCCTCCACTTT.

This chain uses TRBV7-2 with TRBJ2-1; D may be TRBD2 (6 bases). This CDR3 comprises 15 residues. Deletions cut 5 bases from V and 3 bases from J, with 14 bases between. CDR1 and CDR2 (germline): SGHTA, FQGNSA. CDR3 in DNA: TGTGCCAGCAGCCGCGGGGCGGGGAACTACAATGAGCAGTTCTTC. The encoded protein is CASSRGAGNYNEQFF.

V usage is TRBV3-1 (or the pseudogene TRBV3-2) and J usage is TRBJ2-7; D not certain. CDR3 length: 12 residues. CDR1 and CDR2 (germline): LGHDT, YNNKEL (reference sequence). Trimming removed 6 bases at V and 5 bases at J, with 11 bases between. This CDR3 is CASSHSFHEQYF. The CDR3 bases are TGTGCCAGCAGTCACTCGTTCCACGAGCAGTACTTC.

V and J are TRBV21-1 and TRBJ2-1; TRBD2, as called in the table, went unchecked against the DNA. TRBV21-1 is termed a pseudogene. The CDR3 covers 16 residues. Written as DNA, the CDR3 is TGTGCCAGCGGAGGGCTAGCGGGAGGTCCCTACAATGAGCAGTTCTTC. It codes for CASGGLAGGPYNEQFF.

The chain combines TRBV30 with TRBJ1-4, with no clear D. CDR1 is GTSNPN, CDR2 SVGIG, per germline (reference sequence). V gave up 5 bases and J gave up 5 bases, with 6 bases separating them. CDR3 length equals 11 residues. The CDR3 reads CAWSGNEKLFF. The CDR3 nucleotides read TGTGCCTGGTCTGGGAATGAAAAACTGTTTTTT. Full variable domain (remainder filled in from reference TRBV30 and TRBJ1-4): SQTIHQWPATLVQPVGSPLSLECTVEGTSNPNLYWYRQAAGRGLQLLFYSVGIGQISSEVPQNLSASRPQDRQFILSSKKLLLSDSGFYLCAWSGNEKLFFGSGTQLSVL.

The chain couples TRBV7-8 to TRBJ1-5; TRBD1 aligns across 9 bases. The CDR3 is made up of 20 amino acids. Looked up from germline, CDR1 is SGHVS and CDR2 is FQNEAQ. The V segment lost 0 bases and the J segment 0 bases; nucleotides outside the gene matches: 12. The CDR3 loop is CASSLASGTGLRASNQPQHF. The CDR3 region has the DNA TGTGCCAGCAGCTTAGCGTCAGGGACAGGGCTAAGGGCTAGCAATCAGCCCCAGCATTTT.

Regarding this clone: At one end the junction does not follow the germline gene, possibly because of a read error. The chain recombines TRBV30 with TRBJ2-7, with D perhaps given as TRBD1 or TRBD2 (5 bases each). This CDR3 contains 11 residues. Germline CDR1 GTSNPN, CDR2 SVGIG (reference sequence). The CDR3 here is CAWSERGRSHF. For the CDR3, the DNA is TGTGCCTGGAGTGAACGGGGACGCAGTCACTTC.

This clone came up once. V is TRBV5-1 and J is TRBJ2-3; D is possibly TRBD2 (6 bases). The germline CDR1 and CDR2 sequences are SGHRS and YFSETQ. The CDR3 is made up of 15 amino acids. V was pared by 3 bases and J by 2 bases, with 13 bases between. The chain's CDR3 is CASSYTSSTTDTQYF. The CDR3, as DNA: TGCGCCAGCAGCTATACTAGCTCCACCACAGATACGCAGTATTTT.

The chain joins TRBV30 to TRBJ2-7; D may be TRBD2 (6 bases). CDR1 is GTSNPN, CDR2 SVGIG, per germline (reference sequence). The V end was cut by 0 bases, the J end by 4 bases, with 13 bases between. The CDR3 length is 14 residues. The CDR3 DNA follows: TGTGCCTGGAGTGTTAAGGGGAGGAGGTACGAGCAGTACTTC. This gives the protein CAWSVKGRRYEQYF.

The chain carries TRBV5-6 and TRBJ2-3; D is ambiguous. V lost 2 bases to trimming and J lost 0 bases, with 7 bases between them. CDR3 length equals 14 residues. Germline assignment: CDR1 SGHDT and CDR2 YYEEEE. This chain's CDR3 is CASSFPGSTDTQYF. The DNA for the CDR3 is TGTGCCAGCAGCTTCCCGGGCAGCACAGATACGCAGTATTTT.